Following are 29 T cell receptor beta chains from one sample sequenced in a study of control samples from healthy donors and cancer patients. Sequenced by immunoSEQ multiplex PCR; TCRdb stores in-frame clones only, minus some. This table has fewer than 500,000 clones, around 90% appearing once. Sequenced material: PBMCs. These TCRs come from a middle-aged man with head and neck cancer.

The chain uses TRBV3-1 (or the pseudogene TRBV3-2) and TRBJ1-1; D may be TRBD1 (6 bases). CDR1 LGHDT and CDR2 YNNKEL come from the germline V gene (reference sequence). There are 14 residues in the CDR3. The V end was cut by 4 bases, the J end by 4 bases, with 13 bases between. DNA of the CDR3: TGTGCCAGCAGCCTCGGGGGACACCTCACTGAAGCTTTCTTT. Amino acids: CASSLGGHLTEAFF.

This chain joins TRBV5-8 and TRBJ2-7; 10 bases fit TRBD1. Germline lookup yields CDR1 SGHTS and CDR2 YDEGEE. The CDR3 covers 14 residues. The ends lost 4 bases at V and 4 bases at J; junction bases unmatched: 5. This chain's CDR3 is CASSPGQGGYEQYF. The CDR3 DNA is TGTGCCAGCAGCCCCGGACAGGGGGGGTACGAGCAGTACTTC.

This clone showed up just a few times. The V gene is TRBV19, the J gene TRBJ2-3; TRBD2 matches 11 bases. The CDR3 is 14 amino acids. CDR1 is LNHDA, CDR2 SQIVND, per germline (reference sequence). J gave up 6 bases and V 9 bases, and 8 bases lay outside the gene matches. The CDR3 loop reads CARTTSGSRDTQYF. The CDR3 DNA reads TGTGCCAGAACTACTAGCGGGAGTCGCGATACGCAGTATTTT.

This chain uses TRBV29-1 with TRBJ2-1; the match to TRBD2 covers 12 bases. The CDR3 loop spans 16 amino acids. Germline loops: CDR1 SQVTM, CDR2 ANQGSEA. Trimming removed 4 bases from V and 4 bases from J; junction bases left unmatched: 8. This CDR3 is CSVVPLLAGGYNEQFF. The DNA of the CDR3 is TGCAGCGTTGTTCCACTACTAGCGGGGGGATACAATGAGCAGTTCTTC.

The chain combines TRBV5-5 with TRBJ2-2, with TRBD2 matching over 11 bases. Germline CDR1 and CDR2: SGHKS and YYEKEE (reference sequence). This CDR3 comprises 16 residues. J lost 1 base, V lost 5 bases, and 4 bases had no gene match. The CDR3 reads CASSLAGGMNTGELFF. The DNA for the CDR3 is TGTGCCAGCAGTTTAGCGGGAGGGATGAACACCGGGGAGCTGTTTTTT.

The chain joins TRBV5-1 to TRBJ1-1; D possibly corresponds to TRBD1 (5 bases). CDR1 and CDR2 (germline): SGHRS, YFSETQ. V was shortened by 2 bases and J by 0 bases, with 14 bases between the two germline ends. The CDR3 is 16 residues long. CDR3 region: CASSFLQGPMNTEAFF. The CDR3 region has the DNA TGCGCCAGCAGCTTTTTGCAGGGACCTATGAACACTGAAGCTTTCTTT.

The V and J genes are TRBV18 and TRBJ2-2; D ambiguous. This CDR3 region has 14 residues. Germline V gene lookup returns CDR1 KGHSH and CDR2 LQKENI. Trimming pared 0 bases from V and 1 base from J, leaving 3 bases between. Written as DNA, the CDR3 is TGTGCCAGCTCACCACCGGAGAACACCGGGGAGCTGTTTTTT. Translating gives CASSPPENTGELFF.

V usage is TRBV11-3 and J usage is TRBJ2-7; 12 bases are shared with TRBD2. V lost 4 bases and J lost 3; bases outside the gene matches: 7. This CDR3 is built from 16 residues. CDR1 and CDR2 (germline): SGHNT, YENEEA. CDR3 loop: CASSSATSGSIYEQYF. The DNA of the CDR3 is TGTGCCAGCAGCTCAGCGACTAGCGGGAGTATCTACGAGCAGTACTTC.

The V gene is TRBV19, the J gene TRBJ1-1; D remains ambiguous. The length of the CDR3 is 14 residues. Trimming cost V 5 bases and J 1 base, with 11 bases left between them. Germline values: CDR1 LNHDA, CDR2 SQIVND (reference sequence). The chain's CDR3 is CASSRLGRNTEAFF. The CDR3 DNA reads as TGTGCCAGTAGTCGGTTAGGGAGGAACACTGAAGCTTTCTTT.

This chain links TRBV19 with TRBJ2-3; D is ambiguous. CDR3 size: 14 residues. With 3 bases removed from V and 0 bases from J, the gap between germline ends came to 7 bases. The V gene's germline CDR1 is LNHDA and CDR2 SQIVND (reference sequence). The DNA of the CDR3 is TGTGCCAGTAGTATTGGTACGAGCACAGATACGCAGTATTTT. Amino acid sequence: CASSIGTSTDTQYF.

The CDR3 sequence: CASSLTTGGNEQFF. Written as DNA, the CDR3 is TGTGCCAGCAGCTTAACGACCGGCGGAAATGAGCAGTTCTTC. The J gene is TRBJ2-1, the V gene TRBV7-3; D remains ambiguous. V was cut by 0 bases and J by 7 bases, with 10 bases left in between. The CDR3 totals 14 residues. Germline loops: CDR1 SGHTA, CDR2 FQGTGA.

The V call is TRBV2, the J call TRBJ2-3, with 10 positions matching TRBD2. J gave up 2 bases and V 4 bases, and 9 bases lay outside the gene matches. This CDR3 spans 17 amino acids. From germline, CDR1 is SNHLY and CDR2 FYNNEI. CDR3 in DNA: TGTGCCAGCAGTGCTCCCCTAGCGGGAGCCCACACAGATACGCAGTATTTT. As protein: CASSAPLAGAHTDTQYF.

Worth noting for this clone: The junction departs from the called germline gene at one end, perhaps through a read error. The rearrangement links TRBV7-7 to TRBJ2-1; 9 bases fit TRBD1. The length of the CDR3 is 18 residues. Germline-derived CDR1 and CDR2 are SSHAT and FNYEAQ (reference sequence). CDR3 amino acids: CASSLELFPGTGMNEQFF. CDR3 in DNA: TGTGCTAGCAGCTTAGAGTTGTTCCCTGGGACAGGGATGAATGAGCAGTTCTTC.

This chain links TRBV28 with TRBJ1-4; D might be TRBD1 (6 bases). The length of the CDR3 is 17 residues. Trimming took off 4 bases at V and 3 bases at J, with 18 bases between the two ends. Per germline, CDR1 MDHEN and CDR2 SYDVKM. Here the CDR3 DNA reads TGTGCCAGCAGTTCCGGACAGCTCATCTCCCCTAATGAAAAACTGTTTTTT. It specifies CASSSGQLISPNEKLFF.

This sequence joins TRBV3-1 (or the pseudogene TRBV3-2) and TRBJ2-7, with 8 bases identical to TRBD1. V shed 3 bases and J 6 bases; nucleotides not matched to a gene: 7. The germline V gene has CDR1 LGHDT and CDR2 YNNKEL (reference sequence). CDR3 length: 14 amino acids. The CDR3 is CASSHPDRGREQYF. CDR3 bases: TGTGCCAGCAGCCACCCCGACAGGGGTCGCGAGCAGTACTTC.

This clone appeared once. The chain carries TRBV3-1 (or the pseudogene TRBV3-2) and TRBJ1-4, with D unresolved. The CDR3 length is 15 residues. Trimming cost V 3 bases and J 2 bases, with 10 bases left between them. Germline V gives CDR1 LGHDT, CDR2 YNNKEL (reference sequence). The CDR3 loop is CASSQASVTNEKLFF. The CDR3, as DNA: TGTGCCAGCAGCCAGGCCAGCGTGACTAATGAAAAACTGTTTTTT.

The V and J genes are TRBV28 and TRBJ2-7; D is undetermined. From germline, CDR1 is MDHEN and CDR2 SYDVKM. The V end was cut by 7 bases, the J end by 2 bases, with 12 bases between. The CDR3 totals 13 residues. The CDR3 region has the DNA TGTGCCAGCAACTCCTGGCCCACCTACGAGCAGTACTTC. Its translation: CASNSWPTYEQYF.

This chain connects TRBV5-4 to TRBJ2-1, with D possibly TRBD2 on 6 matching bases. Germline assignment: CDR1 SGHNT and CDR2 YYREEE (reference sequence). The CDR3 spans 17 residues. V was pared by 1 base and J by 1 base, with 15 bases between. CDR3 DNA sequence: TGTGCCAGCAGCTTGCCTAGCGCGCCTACTTCCTACAATGAGCAGTTCTTC. Translated: CASSLPSAPTSYNEQFF.

The rearrangement joins TRBV7-9 to TRBJ2-2; D is uncertain. Germline assignment: CDR1 SEHNR and CDR2 FQNEAQ (reference sequence). The CDR3 runs to 14 residues. V was cut by 7 bases and J by 1 base, with 10 bases left in between. This CDR3 reads CASKPDGNTGELFF. For the CDR3, the DNA is TGTGCCAGCAAACCCGACGGGAACACCGGGGAGCTGTTTTTT.

This sequence joins TRBV14 and TRBJ2-5, with D possibly being TRBD2 (5 bases). The V end was cut by 0 bases, the J end by 5 bases, with 10 bases between. Germline CDR1 SGHDN, CDR2 FVKESK. The CDR3 is made up of 14 amino acids. The CDR3 loop is CASSQEIQRETQYF. The DNA of the CDR3 is TGTGCCAGCAGCCAAGAAATACAGCGGGAGACCCAGTACTTC.

V usage is TRBV29-1 and J usage is TRBJ2-5; 8 bases agree with TRBD1. Germline V gene data show CDR1 as SQVTM and CDR2 as ANQGSEA. The V segment lost 7 bases and the J segment 5 bases; nucleotides outside the gene matches: 15. The CDR3 spans 15 residues. CDR3 residues: CSGGPGQAPLETQYF. CDR3 coding DNA: TGCAGCGGCGGGCCGGGACAGGCCCCATTGGAGACCCAGTACTTC.

This chain joins TRBV3-1 (or the pseudogene TRBV3-2) and TRBJ1-2, with unresolved D. There are 16 residues in the CDR3. Germline CDR1 reads LGHDT; CDR2 reads YNNKEL (reference sequence). Trimming cost V 1 base and J 5 bases, with 17 bases left between them. The CDR3 DNA sequence: TGTGCCAGCAGCCAAGGTTATTCCGGTTTAGAGTATGGCTACACCTTC. Amino acids: CASSQGYSGLEYGYTF.

CDR3 DNA sequence: TGTGCCAGCTGGACAGGGGGACAAGAGACCCAGTACTTC. Translation: CASWTGGQETQYF. The chain is built from TRBV6-5 and TRBJ2-5; 10 nucleotides line up with TRBD1. The CDR3 loop spans 13 amino acids. V shed 8 bases, J shed 2 bases, and the junction held 2 bases outside the gene matches. CDR1 MNHEY and CDR2 SVGAGI come from the germline V gene.

The gene calls are TRBV28 and TRBJ2-2; tentatively, D is TRBD1 (5 bases). Germline assignment: CDR1 MDHEN and CDR2 SYDVKM. Trimming shortened V by 3 bases and J by 1 base, and 9 bases separated the two germline ends. The CDR3 is 15 residues long. Here the CDR3 DNA reads TGTGCCAGCAGTTTTCCTCAGGGGAACACCGGGGAGCTGTTTTTT. It is translated as CASSFPQGNTGELFF.

The V call is TRBV7-3, the J call TRBJ2-2; 11 nucleotides line up with TRBD2. V gave up 2 bases and J gave up 5 bases; unmatched junction bases: 7. This CDR3 spans 17 amino acids. Germline CDR1 is SGHTA and CDR2 is FQGTGA. CDR3 sequence (DNA): TGTGCCAGCAGCTTACAACTAGCGGGAGTATATACCGGGGAGCTGTTTTTT. As protein: CASSLQLAGVYTGELFF. Filled out from reference TRBV7-3 and TRBJ2-2, the complete variable domain reads GAGVSQTPSNKVTEKGKYVELRCDPISGHTALYWYRQSLGQGPEFLIYFQGTGAADDSGLPNDRFFAVRPEGSVSTLKIQRTERGDSAVYLCASSLQLAGVYTGELFFGEGSRLTVL.

This clone was observed once. J is TRBJ2-1 and V is TRBV19; 13 bases agree with TRBD2. After removal of 6 bases from V and 3 bases from J, the junction contained 5 bases not matched to a gene. Germline V CDR1 and CDR2: LNHDA, SQIVND (reference sequence). CDR3 length equals 16 residues. The chain's CDR3 is CASRPRLAGGYNEQFF. In nucleotides, the CDR3 is TGTGCCAGTAGACCCAGACTAGCGGGGGGCTACAATGAGCAGTTCTTC.

The chain carries TRBV6-5 and TRBJ2-5; a weak D match, TRBD1 (5 bases). CDR1 MNHEY and CDR2 SVGAGI come from the germline V gene. CDR3 size: 14 residues. V dropped 7 bases and J dropped 0 bases, with 12 bases sitting between them. CDR3 loop: CASKGRAYQETQYF. The CDR3 nucleotides read TGTGCCAGCAAGGGGCGAGCGTACCAAGAGACCCAGTACTTC.

The chain carries TRBV12-2 and TRBJ2-2; the D segment call TRBD2 is taken from the table without a DNA check. TRBV12-2 represents a pseudogene. CDR3 size: 18 residues. CDR3 sequence: CASRPFSLAGPNTGELFF. DNA of the CDR3: TGTGCAAGTCGCCCCTTTTCGCTAGCGGGACCGAACACCGGGGAGCTGTTTTTT.

The chain employs TRBV14 and TRBJ1-2, with a tentative D call TRBD1 (6 bases). V lost 4 bases and J lost 4, with 10 bases in between. Looked up from germline, CDR1 is SGHDN and CDR2 is FVKESK. This CDR3 has 13 amino acids. The CDR3 loop is CASSLGGGYGYTF. The CDR3 nucleotides read TGTGCCAGCAGCCTGGGAGGGGGCTATGGCTACACCTTC.